This TCR beta chain came from a study of beta chain features in type 1 diabetes. Overall study results and limits: Type 1 diabetes patients had moderately but significantly shorter TCRB CDR3s in all four CD4+ subsets.

Reverse transcribing all isolated RNA meant expressed TCRB transcripts were sequenced. Using immunoSEQ multiplex PCR, the repertoire was profiled, and TCRdb retains in-frame clones only, with some absent. Here the sample spans 280,000 or so clones, about 15% being singletons. Regarding this clone: The antigen is not known.

Germline CDR1 SGHRS, CDR2 YFSETQ. Trimming took off 3 bases at V and 3 bases at J, with 9 bases between the two ends. This CDR3 spans 13 amino acids. The sample comprised naive CD4+ T cells from blood. This clonotype was obtained from a man between 18 and 35 years old with type 1 diabetes. This chain connects TRBV5-1 to TRBJ1-1; no clear D. In DNA form, the CDR3 reads TGCGCCAGCAGCTGGGTGGGAGACACTGAAGCTTTCTTT. Encoded protein: CASSWVGDTEAFF.